A single sample gave rise to the 24 T cell receptor beta chains below, sequenced in a study of T-cell reconstitution after alpha-beta-depleted transplantation in children (dated by TCRdb to the mid-2010s). The receptor library was made with PCR. Sequencing was performed on an Illumina HiSeq 2500. Molecular barcoding was employed in the preparation of TCR libraries, with unique molecular identifiers being used to normalize TCRbeta repertoire quantification. TCRdb reworked the public reads: Q25 trimming with fastp, MiXCR clone assembly, productive beta chains retained. Merged by CDR3 protein, the rows form single entries marked with the most common genes and DNA. The sample data list 900,000 or so distinct CDR3 sequences, and under 20% of these were observed just once. The ten top clones hold 5% of the sample. Read against the paper, the sample's treatment or condition label means: allogeneic hematopoietic cell transplantation with graft depleted of TCRalphabeta T cells and CD19 B cells.

The source was PBMCs, mostly from graft donor cells, collected 360 days after TCRalphabeta/CD19-depleted stem cell transplant. The receptors derive from a male patient younger than 18 who had a stem cell transplant for acute lymphoblastic leukemia, so the T cells may come from the graft donor.

The chain has TRBV27 and TRBJ2-7, with 11 bases lining up with TRBD2. Germline V gene data show CDR1 as MNHEY and CDR2 as SMNVEV (reference sequence). The CDR3 extends over 16 amino acids. Trimming took 6 bases from V and 3 from J; bases not matched to a gene: 10. CDR3 DNA sequence: TGTGCCAGCAGCTTACTTGGGACTAGCGGATTCTACGAGCAGTACTTC. Its translation is CASSLLGTSGFYEQYF.

This clonotype was detected only once. The chain uses TRBV10-3 and TRBJ2-7, with TRBD2 identical over 11 bases. The CDR3 has 17 amino acids. V shed 2 bases, J shed 4 bases, and the junction held 10 bases outside the gene matches. In germline, CDR1 is ENHRY, CDR2 SYGVKD. The CDR3 is CAISETSGSIKFYEQYF. CDR3 sequence (DNA): TGTGCCATCAGTGAGACTAGCGGGAGTATAAAATTTTACGAGCAGTACTTC.

This chain connects TRBV30 to TRBJ1-1, with D maybe TRBD1 (5 bases). V lost 2 bases and J lost 6, with 13 bases in between. Germline CDR1 GTSNPN, CDR2 SVGIG (reference sequence). This CDR3 is 13 amino acids long. The CDR3 coding sequence is TGTGCCTGGAGTTATACCTCAGGGTCTGAAGCTTTCTTT. Translation gives CAWSYTSGSEAFF.

This sequence joins TRBV27 and TRBJ1-5; D is uncertain. V lost 6 bases to trimming and J lost 1 base, with 16 bases between them. Germline CDR1 and CDR2: MNHEY and SMNVEV (reference sequence). There are 16 residues in the CDR3. The CDR3 nucleotides are TGTGCCAGCAGCCCTGTGGCCGAACGAAGCAATCAGCCCCAGCATTTT. Residues: CASSPVAERSNQPQHF.

The sample holds many counts of this clonotype. V and J are TRBV12-3 or TRBV12-4 and TRBJ2-7; either TRBD1 or TRBD2 may supply D (5 bases each). V was shortened by 6 bases and J by 7 bases, with 25 bases between the two germline ends. CDR3 size: 16 residues. Here the CDR3 reads CASSGRVGEGRTEQYF. The CDR3 DNA follows: TGTGCCAGCAGCGGCAGGGTCGGCGAGGGGCGGACGGAGCAGTACTTC.

This clonotype occurred a few times. The rearrangement uses TRBV2 and TRBJ2-1, with no clear D. The CDR3 loop spans 16 amino acids. V was clipped by 3 bases and J by 4 bases, with 16 bases between them. Germline V gene sequence: CDR1 SNHLY, CDR2 FYNNEI. The CDR3 region is CASSDPMPRPYNEQFF. DNA for the CDR3: TGTGCCAGCAGTGACCCCATGCCCCGACCTTACAATGAGCAGTTCTTC.

J is TRBJ1-2 and V is TRBV4-2; 8 nucleotides match TRBD1. There are 18 residues in the CDR3. Germline values: CDR1 LGHNA, CDR2 YNFKEQ. Germline trimming cut 3 bases from V and 5 bases from J; bases unmatched to any gene: 17. CDR3 nucleotide sequence: TGTGCCAGCAGCCATCCCCCAAAGTTCACGGACAGGGAATATGGCTACACCTTC. Protein sequence: CASSHPPKFTDREYGYTF.

This clonotype has a handful of counts. V is TRBV4-2 and J is TRBJ1-3, with D possibly matching TRBD1 (6 bases). V lost 0 bases and J 3 bases, leaving 15 bases between the germline ends. This CDR3 region has 17 residues. Per the germline V gene, CDR1 is LGHNA and CDR2 is YNFKEQ. The CDR3, as DNA: TGTGCCAGCAGCCAAGATGCATGGGGGGCGCTTGGAAACACCATATATTTT. It specifies CASSQDAWGALGNTIYF.

J is TRBJ2-7 and V is TRBV5-1; D perhaps matches TRBD2 (6 bases). V was pared by 1 base and J by 3 bases, with 11 bases between. This CDR3 comprises 14 residues. Germline values: CDR1 SGHRS, CDR2 YFSETQ. CDR3 nucleotide sequence: TGCGCCAGCAGCTTGCAATACGGGAGCTACGAGCAGTACTTC. It yields the protein CASSLQYGSYEQYF. The full variable domain, its missing parts supplied by reference TRBV5-1 and TRBJ2-7, is KAGVTQTPRYLIKTRGQQVTLSCSPISGHRSVSWYQQTPGQGLQFLFEYFSETQRNKGNFPGRFSGRQFSNSRSEMNVSTLELGDSALYLCASSLQYGSYEQYFGPGTRLTVT.

The V and J genes are TRBV24-1 and TRBJ2-2, with 9 bases identical to TRBD2. V was pared by 1 base and J by 4 bases, with 3 bases of the junction left unmatched. This CDR3 contains 16 residues. Germline values: CDR1 KGHDR, CDR2 SFDVKD. The CDR3 DNA is TGTGCCACCAGTGATTTTAATAGCGGGAGCACCGGGGAGCTGTTTTTT. As protein: CATSDFNSGSTGELFF.

This chain connects TRBV3-1 to TRBJ2-1, with TRBD1 matching over 9 bases. Germline values: CDR1 LGHDT, CDR2 YNNKEL (reference sequence). J lost 3 bases, V lost 4 bases, and 4 bases had no gene match. The CDR3 runs 15 residues. The CDR3 DNA is TGTGCCAGCAGCCTTCCGGGACAGGGCTACAATGAGCAGTTCTTC. It codes for CASSLPGQGYNEQFF.

This clonotype occurred many times. J is TRBJ2-1 and V is TRBV5-1; 11 nucleotides match TRBD2. Germline lookup yields CDR1 SGHRS and CDR2 YFSETQ. CDR3 length: 15 amino acids. V shed 5 bases and J 7 bases; nucleotides not matched to a gene: 8. In DNA form, the CDR3 reads TGCGCCAGCAGGCTCCCTAGCGGGAGGACGAATGAGCAGTTCTTC. Amino acids: CASRLPSGRTNEQFF.

This clonotype appeared a few times. The chain employs TRBV5-1 and TRBJ1-4; 7 bases are a match to TRBD1. J was trimmed by 8 bases and V by 3 bases; bases with no gene match: 10. Looked up from germline, CDR1 is SGHRS and CDR2 is YFSETQ. The CDR3 length is 15 residues. The chain's CDR3 is CASSWTDRAHEKLFF. CDR3 coding DNA: TGCGCCAGCAGCTGGACCGACAGGGCGCACGAAAAACTGTTTTTT.

The rearrangement links TRBV19 to TRBJ1-1; 8 nucleotides match TRBD1. The germline V gene encodes CDR1 LNHDA and CDR2 SQIVND (reference sequence). V shed 6 bases, J shed 3 bases, and the junction held 3 bases outside the gene matches. CDR3 size: 13 residues. The DNA for the CDR3 is TGTGCCAGTAGCACAGGGGGATACACTGAAGCTTTCTTT. Protein sequence: CASSTGGYTEAFF.

This clonotype has more than one count but fewer than ten. V usage is TRBV20-1 and J usage is TRBJ2-1; TRBD2 matches at 7 bases. Germline CDR1 reads DFQATT; CDR2 reads SNEGSKA (reference sequence). With V trimmed by 0 bases and J by 3 bases, 8 bases remained unmatched. The CDR3 spans 16 residues. The CDR3: CSARDRAGSGYNEQFF. In DNA, the CDR3 is TGCAGTGCTAGAGATAGAGCGGGGTCGGGCTACAATGAGCAGTTCTTC.

The V and J genes are TRBV5-1 and TRBJ1-4; maybe TRBD1 (6 bases). From germline, CDR1 is SGHRS and CDR2 YFSETQ. The CDR3 extends over 14 amino acids. Between the trimmed V and J ends, which lost 4 bases and 2 bases, there was a span of 9 bases. CDR3 bases: TGCGCCAGCAGCGTGAGGGGGACTAATGAAAAACTGTTTTTT. Translation gives CASSVRGTNEKLFF.

This clonotype was seen only a few times. The chain joins TRBV20-1 to TRBJ1-1, with a weak D call TRBD1 (5 bases). Germline-derived CDR1 and CDR2 are DFQATT and SNEGSKA (reference sequence). This CDR3 has 18 amino acids. Deletions cut 0 bases from V and 0 bases from J, with 20 bases between. The CDR3 nucleotides read TGCAGTGCTAGAGATCGGGGTGGGGCAGGCGTGATGAACACTGAAGCTTTCTTT. The encoded protein is CSARDRGGAGVMNTEAFF.

There are many counts of this clonotype. V gene TRBV29-1 combines with J gene TRBJ2-1; unclear D gene. This CDR3 is 11 amino acids long. With 0 bases removed from V and 12 bases from J, the gap between germline ends came to 9 bases. The germline CDR1 and CDR2 sequences are SQVTM and ANQGSEA. CDR3 in DNA: TGCAGCGTTGAAGACGTAGAAGGGCAGTTCTTC. This codes for CSVEDVEGQFF.

The CDR3 sequence is CASSLTQGIVSSDTQYF. CDR3 coding DNA: TGTGCCAGCAGCTTAACCCAGGGGATAGTCTCTTCAGATACGCAGTATTTT. The chain couples TRBV7-3 to TRBJ2-3, with a possible D match to TRBD1 (6 bases). The CDR3 is 17 residues long. The germline V and J ends were trimmed by 0 bases and 4 bases, with 17 bases remaining between them. Per the germline V gene, CDR1 is SGHTA and CDR2 is FQGTGA.

The CDR3 reads CASLAGGPVINEQFF. The CDR3 DNA reads TGTGCCTCGTTAGCGGGAGGGCCTGTTATCAATGAGCAGTTCTTC. The chain is built from TRBV7-6 and TRBJ2-1, with 11 positions matching TRBD2. V was clipped by 11 bases and J by 6 bases; unmatched bases: 12. Germline values: CDR1 SGHVS, CDR2 FNYEAQ. The CDR3 runs 15 residues.

This clonotype was observed at least ten times. This chain uses TRBV9 with TRBJ2-3; D may be TRBD2 (5 bases). The V and J ends lost 4 bases and 1 base respectively, with 13 bases between them. Germline V gene lookup returns CDR1 SGDLS and CDR2 YYNGEE. This CDR3 has 15 amino acids. The CDR3 spells CASSPGERRTDTQYF. Written as DNA, the CDR3 is TGTGCCAGCAGCCCCGGTGAGCGGCGCACAGATACGCAGTATTTT.

The table lists this clonotype with many counts. The chain has TRBV20-1 and TRBJ2-5, with TRBD2 matching 7 bases. Germline V gene sequence: CDR1 DFQATT, CDR2 SNEGSKA (reference sequence). The CDR3 has 13 amino acids. Losses at the gene ends were 5 bases for V and 4 bases for J; bases not matched to a gene: 7. The CDR3 DNA is TGCAGTGCTCCCATCACTAGCGTAGAGACCCAGTACTTC. Translated: CSAPITSVETQYF.

This clonotype was seen a handful of times. The chain links TRBV25-1 to TRBJ2-6; D is unresolved. With 4 bases removed from V and 1 base from J, the gap between germline ends came to 8 bases. Germline assignment: CDR1 MGHDK and CDR2 SYGVNS. The CDR3 is made up of 15 amino acids. The CDR3: CASSATSSGANVLTF. As DNA, the CDR3 is TGTGCCAGCAGTGCGACGAGTTCTGGGGCCAACGTCCTGACTTTC.

This clonotype occurred many times. The CDR3 reads CAISAPRAGGNYEQYF. In DNA form, the CDR3 reads TGTGCCATCAGTGCCCCCAGGGCGGGAGGGAACTACGAGCAGTACTTC. The V call is TRBV10-3, the J call TRBJ2-7; 9 nucleotides align to TRBD2. J lost 3 bases, V lost 4 bases, and 10 bases had no gene match. Germline V CDR1 and CDR2: ENHRY, SYGVKD. CDR3 length: 16 residues.